This TCR beta chain was sequenced in a study of PD-1 blockade in classical Hodgkin lymphoma. Study results and caveats: Relapsed/refractory patients reportedly had lower baseline diversity than newly diagnosed patients.

On this clone: Its specificity is not known.

The table came from immunoSEQ multiplex PCR; TCRdb's copy has only in-frame clones and leaves some out. The table shows around 93,000 clones, with around 80% occurring only once. V lost 10 bases and J lost 6, with 19 bases in between. This CDR3 comprises 13 residues. Germline V lookup: CDR1 ENHRY, CDR2 SYGVKD. Time point meaning: cycle 4 day 1 (C4D1), after less than 7 weeks of nivolumab. Following autologous stem cell transplantation, relapse occurred in every patient, and exposure to brentuximab vedotin varied. The clonotype originates from a human donor with classical Hodgkin lymphoma. Sample: peripheral blood mononuclear cells (PBMCs), taken before the fourth cycle of nivolumab. The rearrangement joins TRBV10-3 to TRBJ2-7; D is possibly TRBD1 or TRBD2 (5 bases each). CDR3 nucleotide sequence: TGTGCCACGAAATCGGGGCGCCCTCGCGAGCAGTACTTC. Residues: CATKSGRPREQYF.